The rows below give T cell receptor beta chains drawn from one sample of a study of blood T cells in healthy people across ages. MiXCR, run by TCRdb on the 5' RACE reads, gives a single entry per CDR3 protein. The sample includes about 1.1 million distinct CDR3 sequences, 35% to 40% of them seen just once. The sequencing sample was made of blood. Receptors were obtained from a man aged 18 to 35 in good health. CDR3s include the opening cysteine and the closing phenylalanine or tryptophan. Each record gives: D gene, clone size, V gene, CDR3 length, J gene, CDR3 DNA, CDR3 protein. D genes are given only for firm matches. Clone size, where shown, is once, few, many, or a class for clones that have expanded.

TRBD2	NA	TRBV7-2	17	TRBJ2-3	TGTGCCAGCAGCCCTCCGACGGCGGGGGAGGGTACAGATACGCAGTATTTT	CASSPPTAGEGTDTQYF
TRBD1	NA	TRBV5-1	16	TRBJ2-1	TGCGCCAGCAGCTCGTCGACAGGGCCCTTATACAATGAGCAGTTCTTC	CASSSSTGPLYNEQFF
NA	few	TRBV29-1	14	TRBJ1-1	TGCAGCGTTGATTTCCCTCGAGTGGGGACTGAAGCTTTCTTT	CSVDFPRVGTEAFF
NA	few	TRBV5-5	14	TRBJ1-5	TGTGCCAGCAGCTTGCGCGGGGTTTTACAGCCCCAGCATTTT	CASSLRGVLQPQHF
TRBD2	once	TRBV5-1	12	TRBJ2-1	TGCGCCAGCAGACCGGAGCGGGGTGAGCAGTTCTTC	CASRPERGEQFF
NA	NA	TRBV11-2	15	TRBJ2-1	TGTGCCAGCAGCTTAGAAGTGACAACGAGGGATGAGCAGTTCTTC	CASSLEVTTRDEQFF
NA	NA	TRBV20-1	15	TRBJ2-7	TGCAGTGCTCCCAAACCCCAAGGCGGGCCCTACGAGCAGTACTTC	CSAPKPQGGPYEQYF
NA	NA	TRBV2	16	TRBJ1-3	TGTGCCAGCAGTGAAGAACAGGCAATCTCTGGAAACACCATATATTTT	CASSEEQAISGNTIYF
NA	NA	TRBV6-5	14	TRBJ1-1	TGTGCCAGCAGTTACCAGGGACTGAGGACTGAAGCTTTCTTT	CASSYQGLRTEAFF
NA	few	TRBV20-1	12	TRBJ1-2	TGCAGTGCCGGGACCCATAACTATGGCTACACCTTC	CSAGTHNYGYTF
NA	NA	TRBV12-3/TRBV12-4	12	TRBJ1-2	TGTGCCAGCGCGAAGGTAGTCCATGGCTACACCTTC	CASAKVVHGYTF
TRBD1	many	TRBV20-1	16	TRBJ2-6	TGCAGTGCGTGGGACAGTGTTAACTCTGGGGCCAACGTCCTGACTTTC	CSAWDSVNSGANVLTF
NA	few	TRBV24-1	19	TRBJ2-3	TGTGCCACCAGTGATCTCGGACAGCAGAGTTACCCAAGCACAGATACGCAGTATTTT	CATSDLGQQSYPSTDTQYF
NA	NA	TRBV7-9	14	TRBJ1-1	TGTGCCAGCAGCCTGACGTACGGGTTAGCTGAAGCTTTCTTT	CASSLTYGLAEAFF
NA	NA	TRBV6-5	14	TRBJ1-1	TGTGCCAGCAGACGCGACAGTCAGGACACTGAAGCTTTCTTT	CASRRDSQDTEAFF
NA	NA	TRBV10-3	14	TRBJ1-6	TGTGCCATCAGGGCGGGGTTAGGAAATTCACCCCTCCACTTT	CAIRAGLGNSPLHF
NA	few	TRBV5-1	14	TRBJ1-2	TGCGCCAGCAGCTTGTTTAACACTAACTATGGCTACACCTTC	CASSLFNTNYGYTF
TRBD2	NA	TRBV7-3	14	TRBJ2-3	TGTGCCAGCAACCCTAGCGGGCCGCCTGATACGCAGTATTTT	CASNPSGPPDTQYF
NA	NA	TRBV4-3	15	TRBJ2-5	TGCGCCAGCAGCCCAGCGCTGGGCCCGAGGAAGACCCAGTACTTC	CASSPALGPRKTQYF
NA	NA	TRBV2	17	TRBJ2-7	TGTGCCAGCACTCCCGGGACACAGTATAGAATCTTCTACGAGCAGTACTTC	CASTPGTQYRIFYEQYF
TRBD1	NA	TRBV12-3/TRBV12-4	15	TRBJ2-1	TGTGCCAGCTCTCCCGGGCCAGGGGGCCACAATGAGCAGTTCTTC	CASSPGPGGHNEQFF
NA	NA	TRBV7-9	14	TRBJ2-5	TGTACCAGCAGCCCTCCCGGGGGCAAGGAGACCCAGTACTTC	CTSSPPGGKETQYF
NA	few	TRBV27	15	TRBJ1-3	TGTGCCAGCAGTTTATTCGGCAGGGCTGGAAACACCATATATTTT	CASSLFGRAGNTIYF
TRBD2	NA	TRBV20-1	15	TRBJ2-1	TGCAGTGCTAGGCTTCTTCGCGGGGGGACCAATGAGCAGTTCTTC	CSARLLRGGTNEQFF
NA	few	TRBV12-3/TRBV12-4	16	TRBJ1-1	TGTGCCATACGGCGGGGTGCGGGCCAAATGAACACTGAAGCTTTCTTT	CAIRRGAGQMNTEAFF
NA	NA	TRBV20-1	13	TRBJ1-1	TGCAGTGCCCGCGGACACGGGCCTCCCGAGGCTTTCTTT	CSARGHGPPEAFF
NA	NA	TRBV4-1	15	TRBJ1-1	TGCGCCAGCAGTCAAGATCCGACGGGGAACACTGAAGCTTTCTTT	CASSQDPTGNTEAFF
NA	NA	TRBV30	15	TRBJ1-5	TGTGCCTGGAGCAAGGGACACGCTAGCAATCAGCCCCAGCATTTT	CAWSKGHASNQPQHF
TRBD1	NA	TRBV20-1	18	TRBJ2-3	TGCAGTGCTTCCGGGACAGGGGCTACCACGCTAAGCACAGATACGCAGTATTTT	CSASGTGATTLSTDTQYF
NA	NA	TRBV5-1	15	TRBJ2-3	TGCGCCAGCTCCCTAGGCGGGCCCTACACAGATACGCAGTATTTT	CASSLGGPYTDTQYF
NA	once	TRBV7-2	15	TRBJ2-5	TGTGCCAGCATCGCGGACACTCTCTCCTACAATGAGCAGTACTTC	CASIADTLSYNEQYF
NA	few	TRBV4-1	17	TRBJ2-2	TGCGCCAGCAGCCAACGGACAGGGAGGGGAAACACCGGGGAGCTGTTTTTT	CASSQRTGRGNTGELFF
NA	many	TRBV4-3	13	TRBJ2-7	TGCGCCAGCAGCCCCGAAGCGACAGACGAGCAGTACTTC	CASSPEATDEQYF
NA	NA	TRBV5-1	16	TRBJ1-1	TGCGCCAGTAGCTTGGGATACGGCAGGAGGGACACTGAAGCTTTCTTT	CASSLGYGRRDTEAFF
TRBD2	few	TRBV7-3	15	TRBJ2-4	TGTGCCAGCAGCTTAACGCCGGGGGGGCCGAACATTCAGTACTTC	CASSLTPGGPNIQYF
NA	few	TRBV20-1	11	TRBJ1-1	TGCAGCAGGACGAAGGGCACTGAAGCTTTCTTT	CSRTKGTEAFF